This TCR beta chain stems from a study of identical twins. General study results and limits: Twin pairs had excess sharing that was weaker in beta out-of-frame sequences.

The CDR3 length is 15 residues. Germline V gene lookup returns CDR1 MGHRA and CDR2 YSYEKL. The V and J ends lost 1 base and 0 bases respectively, with 10 bases between them. TCRdb ran MiXCR on the 5' RACE reads and lists one entry per CDR3 protein. The sample consists of roughly 720,000 distinct CDR3 sequences, 18% of them appearing once. In regard to this clonotype: Its antigen is undetermined.

The same specimen was also included in a second study, on T cells expressing NK-cell markers. That work adds: Just one sequenced donor of eight was HCMV-seronegative, while seven were seropositive.

This receptor was obtained from a woman in her late teens or twenties in good health. V and J are TRBV4-1 and TRBJ2-7; D is uncertain. The source material was PBMCs. The CDR3 protein is CASSQVFGYSYEQYF. Here the CDR3 DNA reads TGCGCCAGCAGCCAAGTGTTCGGCTACTCCTACGAGCAGTACTTC.